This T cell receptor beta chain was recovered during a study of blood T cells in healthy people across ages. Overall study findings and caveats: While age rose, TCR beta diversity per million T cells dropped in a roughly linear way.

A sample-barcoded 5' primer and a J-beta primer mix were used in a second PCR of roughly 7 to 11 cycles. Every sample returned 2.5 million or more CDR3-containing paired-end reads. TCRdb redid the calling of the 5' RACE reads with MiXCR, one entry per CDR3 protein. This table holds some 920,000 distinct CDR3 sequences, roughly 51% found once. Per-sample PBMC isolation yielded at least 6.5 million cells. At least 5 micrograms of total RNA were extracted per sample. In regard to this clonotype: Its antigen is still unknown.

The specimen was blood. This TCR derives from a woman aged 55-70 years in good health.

The CDR3 is CASSEEQDGVHGYTF. CDR3 DNA sequence: TGTGCCAGCAGTGAAGAACAGGACGGGGTTCATGGCTACACCTTC. The chain links TRBV2 to TRBJ1-2; a possible D gene is TRBD1 (5 bases). The germline CDR1 and CDR2 sequences are SNHLY and FYNNEI. Trimming pared 1 base from V and 6 bases from J, leaving 15 bases between. This CDR3 is 15 amino acids long. The variable domain in full, completed from reference TRBV2 and TRBJ1-2, reads EPEVTQTPSHQVTQMGQEVILRCVPISNHLYFYWYRQILGQKVEFLVSFYNNEISEKSEIFDDQFSVERPDGSNFTLKIRSTKLEDSAMYFCASSEEQDGVHGYTFGSGTRLTVV.